A selection of T cell receptor beta chains follows, all from one sample in a study of cytomegalovirus exposure and HLA in healthy donors. Using immunoSEQ multiplex PCR, the repertoire was profiled, and TCRdb retains in-frame clones only, with some absent. The table lists around 150,000 clones, about 72% of them singletons. Sample: PBMCs. The receptors shown here come from a man between 40 and 49 years old in good health and CMV-seronegative. The CDR3 runs from the conserved cysteine through the conserved F or W. The order of the fields is clone size, J gene, V gene, CDR3 protein. Clone size is shown for a subset of rows, as once, few, many or a class of expanded clone.

>few|TRBJ2-1|TRBV7-9
CASSIRQARGTSEQFF
>.|TRBJ2-5|TRBV7-9
CASSTGLAGGVQETQYF
>.|TRBJ1-5|TRBV2
CASSVTGQGRQPQHF
>.|TRBJ1-1|TRBV30
CAWGQENTEAFF
>.|TRBJ2-1|TRBV29-1
CSVEEGQGHNEQFF
>.|TRBJ2-1|TRBV7-8
CASSPVGTSIMEQFF
>.|TRBJ2-7|TRBV7-2
CASSLVGSLYEQYF
>once|TRBJ1-4|TRBV7-9
CASSIRGVDEKLFF
>few|TRBJ2-7|TRBV2
CASRDRAYEQYF
>.|TRBJ2-5|TRBV2
CASSPRTSGGETQYF
>.|TRBJ2-7|TRBV20-1
CSAGTGYEQYF
>.|TRBJ2-1|TRBV2
CASSRDSSSYNEQFF
>.|TRBJ2-3|TRBV19
CASSNQGDPTDTQYF
>.|TRBJ2-1|TRBV9
CASSSSGGLYNEQFF
>few|TRBJ1-2|TRBV5-4
CASSPAGANYGYTF
>.|TRBJ1-2|TRBV27
CASSSISSLGIYGYPF
>.|TRBJ1-4|TRBV18
CASSPGTGSEKLFF
>.|TRBJ2-1|TRBV7-9
CASSLARGHMDEQFF
>.|TRBJ2-7|TRBV6-5
CASRLAGSSYEQYF
>.|TRBJ1-1|TRBV7-8
CASSLGQGTEAFF
>once|TRBJ1-3|TRBV2
CASSEGPQFGNTIYF
>.|TRBJ2-4|TRBV9
CASSVGVPEGIQYF
>.|TRBJ1-2|TRBV7-2
CASRVGGSDGYTF
>few|TRBJ2-1|TRBV2
CATPLGGDEQFF
>.|TRBJ1-1|TRBV5-1
CASSYRQGGTEAFF
>few|TRBJ2-7|TRBV6-1
CASRGLAGAIYEQYF
>.|TRBJ2-3|TRBV28
CASSLGTGAADTQYF